This T cell receptor beta chain is from a study of beta chain features in type 1 diabetes. This clone was detected only a few times. The CDR3 spans 14 residues. Trimming shortened V by 4 bases and J by 1 base, and 11 bases separated the two germline ends. The germline CDR1 and CDR2 sequences are SGHRS and YFSETQ. Expressed TCRB transcripts were sequenced after all isolated RNA was converted to cDNA. Method: immunoSEQ multiplex PCR; TCRdb's copy keeps in-frame clones and lacks some. The sample has about 220,000 clones, roughly 10% seen once. The chain uses TRBV5-1 and TRBJ1-1; no firm D call. Material for sequencing was central memory CD4+ T cells from blood. The sequence derives from a man younger than 35 in good health. The CDR3 loop reads CASSPEAGNTEAFF. The CDR3 DNA follows: TGCGCCAGCAGCCCCGAAGCAGGGAACACTGAAGCTTTCTTT.